The entry that follows covers one TCR beta chain sequence. This sample is part of a study of response to subunit inactivated influenza vaccine. The germline gives CDR1 MDHEN, CDR2 SYDVKM. V dropped 5 bases and J dropped 7 bases, with 15 bases sitting between them. This CDR3 is built from 13 residues. TCRdb fed the RT-PCR reads into MiXCR, producing one record per CDR3 protein. The repertoire holds hundreds of thousands of distinct CDR3 sequences, with 6.5% to 8% as singletons. This clonotype was obtained from a man aged 50-75 years who received an inactivated influenza vaccine. The specimen was PBMCs from blood, collected less than 30 months after vaccination. This chain connects TRBV28 to TRBJ2-7; D tentatively fits TRBD1 or TRBD2 (5 bases each). The CDR3 nucleotides are TGTGCCAGCAGTCCGCAGGGTACGGGGGAGCAGTACTTC. Translation gives CASSPQGTGEQYF.